The present entry profiles one T cell receptor (beta chain) with its context. Antigen specificity is unknown. Germline assignment: CDR1 SGHRS and CDR2 YFSETQ. This CDR3 comprises 14 residues. Trimming took 2 bases from V and 1 from J, leaving 9 bases between them. The sample comes from a study of cytomegalovirus exposure and HLA in healthy donors. Study details: The roughly 110 validation repertoires were reported in a later analysis to have been generated on the same platform as the 666 first-cohort repertoires.

Using immunoSEQ multiplex PCR, the repertoire was profiled, and TCRdb retains in-frame clones only, with some absent. The sample shows 80,000 to 100,000 clones, roughly 87% of them seen only once. Whole-study findings and limits: The investigators catalogued 150 to 200 TCR beta chains as cytomegalovirus-associated. In vitro confirmation showed three CMV-associated chains to be CMV antigen specific.

The chain carries TRBV5-1 and TRBJ1-1; D possibly corresponds to TRBD1 (6 bases). This clonotype originated in a young woman in good health and CMV-seronegative. The sequencing sample was made of PBMCs. This CDR3 is CASSLQGQNTEAFF. The CDR3 DNA sequence: TGCGCCAGCAGCTTACAGGGACAGAACACTGAAGCTTTCTTT.